This TCR beta chain comes out of a study of immune cell composition in non-small cell lung cancer. Study background: Lung adenocarcinoma or squamous carcinoma made up most tumours.

Sequencing was performed with immunoSEQ multiplex PCR; in TCRdb, only in-frame clones are kept and a portion is missing. The sample contains several thousand clones, 75% to 80% of which appear only once. A word on this clone: The antigen is unknown.

Germline V gene sequence: CDR1 SGHNT, CDR2 YYREEE (reference sequence). The CDR3 is 12 residues long. The germline V and J ends were trimmed by 1 base and 13 bases, with 11 bases remaining between them. Study outcomes and limitations: Lung adenocarcinomas had lower top 10 clone scores and clonality than squamous tumours. In adenocarcinoma, maximal tumour-associated clone frequency tracked TIL tumour reactivity. No significant correlation existed between pack-years smoked and tumour clonality.

V gene TRBV5-4 combines with J gene TRBJ1-4; D may be TRBD1 (6 bases). Sequences were obtained from lung tumor tissue. The clonotype was recovered from a human donor with non-small cell lung cancer. CDR3: CASSLQTGGLFF. The CDR3 DNA follows: TGTGCCAGCAGCTTGCAGACAGGCGGACTGTTTTTT.